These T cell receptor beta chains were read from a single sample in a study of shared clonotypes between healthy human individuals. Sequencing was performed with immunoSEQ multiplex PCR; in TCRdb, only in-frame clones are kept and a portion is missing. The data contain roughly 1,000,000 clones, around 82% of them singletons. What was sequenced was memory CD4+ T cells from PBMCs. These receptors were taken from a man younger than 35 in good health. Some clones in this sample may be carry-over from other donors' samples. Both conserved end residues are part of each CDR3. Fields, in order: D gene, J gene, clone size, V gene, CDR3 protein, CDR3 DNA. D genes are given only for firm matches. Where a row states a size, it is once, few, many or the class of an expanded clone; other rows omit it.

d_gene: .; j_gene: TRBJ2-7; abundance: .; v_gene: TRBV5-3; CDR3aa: CARSFQMGSYEQYF; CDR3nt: TGTGCCAGAAGCTTTCAAATGGGATCCTACGAGCAGTACTTC
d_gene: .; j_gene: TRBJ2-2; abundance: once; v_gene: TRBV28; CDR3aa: CASSPPLLAGNTGELFF; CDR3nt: TGTGCCAGCAGTCCTCCCCTACTGGCGGGAAACACCGGGGAGCTGTTTTTT
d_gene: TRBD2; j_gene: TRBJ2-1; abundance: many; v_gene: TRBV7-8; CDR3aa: CASSLDGGTSYNEQFF; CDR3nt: TGTGCCAGCAGCTTAGACGGGGGGACCTCCTACAATGAGCAGTTCTTC
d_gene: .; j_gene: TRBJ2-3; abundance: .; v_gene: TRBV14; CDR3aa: CASSLQVLLDTQYF; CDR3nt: TGTGCCAGCAGTCTTCAGGTTCTCTTAGATACGCAGTATTTT
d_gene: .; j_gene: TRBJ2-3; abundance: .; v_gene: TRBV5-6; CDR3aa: CASSLVSTDTQYF; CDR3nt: TGTGCCAGCAGCTTGGTTAGCACAGATACGCAGTATTTT
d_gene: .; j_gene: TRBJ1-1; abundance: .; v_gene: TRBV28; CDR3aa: CASRRPGPFEAFF; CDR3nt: TGTGCCAGCAGACGGCCGGGACCTTTTGAAGCTTTCTTT
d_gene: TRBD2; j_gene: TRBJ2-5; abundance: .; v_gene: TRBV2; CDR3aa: CASKLGLAGEGAQYF; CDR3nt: TGTGCCAGCAAGCTGGGACTAGCGGGAGAAGGGGCCCAGTACTTC
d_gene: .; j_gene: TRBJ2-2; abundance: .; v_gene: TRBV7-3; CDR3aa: CASSYDWTPNTGELFF; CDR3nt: TGTGCCAGCAGCTACGATTGGACTCCGAACACCGGGGAGCTGTTTTTT
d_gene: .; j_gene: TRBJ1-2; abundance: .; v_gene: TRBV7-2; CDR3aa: CASSLGQDYGYTF; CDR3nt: TGTGCCAGCAGCTTAGGCCAAGACTATGGCTACACCTTC
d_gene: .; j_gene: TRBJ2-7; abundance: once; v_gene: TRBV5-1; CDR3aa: CASSPGGQEEVEQYF; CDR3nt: TGCGCCAGCAGCCCCGGGGGTCAGGAGGAGGTCGAGCAGTACTTC
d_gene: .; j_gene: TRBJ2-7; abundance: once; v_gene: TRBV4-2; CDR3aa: CASSQVDGIAGYEQYF; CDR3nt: TGTGCCAGCAGCCAAGTCGATGGAATTGCTGGGTACGAGCAGTACTTC
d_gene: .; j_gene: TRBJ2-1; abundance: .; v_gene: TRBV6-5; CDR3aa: CASSLDTINEQFF; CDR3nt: TGTGCCAGCAGTTTGGACACCATAAATGAGCAGTTCTTC
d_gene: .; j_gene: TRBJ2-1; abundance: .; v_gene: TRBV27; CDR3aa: CASSLIPPGLEGRIGREQFF; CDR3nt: TGTGCCAGCAGTTTAATCCCCCCCGGGCTGGAGGGGCGTATTGGGCGTGAGCAGTTCTTC
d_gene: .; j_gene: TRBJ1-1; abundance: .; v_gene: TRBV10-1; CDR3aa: CASREPVEAFF; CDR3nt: TGCGCCAGCAGAGAACCAGTTGAAGCTTTCTTT
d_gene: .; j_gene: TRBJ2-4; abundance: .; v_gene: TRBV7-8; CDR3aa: CASSGLGSPKNIQYF; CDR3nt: TGTGCCAGCAGCGGCCTGGGGAGCCCCAAAAACATTCAGTACTTC
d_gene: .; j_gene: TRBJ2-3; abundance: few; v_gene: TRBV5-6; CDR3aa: CATQLGSSDTQYF; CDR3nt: TGTGCCACCCAGCTTGGGAGTTCAGATACGCAGTATTTT
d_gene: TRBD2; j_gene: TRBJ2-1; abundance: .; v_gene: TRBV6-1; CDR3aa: CASSGLAGGRNEQFF; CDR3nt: TGTGCCAGCAGTGGACTAGCGGGAGGGCGTAATGAGCAGTTCTTC
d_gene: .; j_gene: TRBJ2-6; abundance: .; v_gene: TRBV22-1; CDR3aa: CPGSENKSRANVLTF; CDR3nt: TGTCCTGGGAGCGAGAACAAAAGTCGGGCCAACGTCCTGACTTTC
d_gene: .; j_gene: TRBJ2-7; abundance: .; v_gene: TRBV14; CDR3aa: CASSRGLPYEQYF; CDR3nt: TGTGCCAGCAGCCGAGGACTTCCCTACGAGCAGTACTTC
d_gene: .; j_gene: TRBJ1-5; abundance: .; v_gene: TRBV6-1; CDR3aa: CASRNVGQPQHF; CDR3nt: TGTGCCAGCAGGAATGTTGGTCAGCCCCAGCATTTT
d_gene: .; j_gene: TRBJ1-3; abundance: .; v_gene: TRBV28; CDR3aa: CASRRNSGNTIYF; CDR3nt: TGTGCCAGCAGAAGGAACTCTGGAAACACCATATATTTT
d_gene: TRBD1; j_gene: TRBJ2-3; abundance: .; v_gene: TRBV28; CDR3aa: CASSYQTGGNTDTQYF; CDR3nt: TGTGCCAGCAGTTATCAAACAGGGGGTAACACAGATACGCAGTATTTT
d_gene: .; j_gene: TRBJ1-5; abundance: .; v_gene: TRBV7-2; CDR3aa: CASSLGVRVDQPQHF; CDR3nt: TGTGCCAGCAGCTTAGGAGTCCGGGTGGATCAGCCCCAGCATTTT
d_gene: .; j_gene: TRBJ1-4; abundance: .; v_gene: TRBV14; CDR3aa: CASSQKTGQHNEKLFF; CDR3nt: TGTGCCAGCAGCCAAAAGACCGGACAGCATAATGAAAAACTGTTTTTT
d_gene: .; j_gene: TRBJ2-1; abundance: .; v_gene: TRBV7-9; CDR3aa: CASTLGGGKAYNEQFF; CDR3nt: TGTGCCAGCACCCTTGGCGGCGGGAAGGCTTACAATGAGCAGTTCTTC
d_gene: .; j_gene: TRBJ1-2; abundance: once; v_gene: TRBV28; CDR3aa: CASSLLTDNGYTF; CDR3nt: TGTGCCAGCAGTTTACTGACAGATAATGGCTACACCTTC
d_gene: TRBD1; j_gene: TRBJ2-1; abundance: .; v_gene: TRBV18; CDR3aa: CASSLGQGWNNEQFF; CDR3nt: TGTGCCAGCTCACTTGGACAGGGCTGGAACAATGAGCAGTTCTTC
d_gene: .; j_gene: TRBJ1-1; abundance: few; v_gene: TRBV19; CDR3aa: CASSHVDGSTEAFF; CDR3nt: TGTGCCAGTAGCCATGTGGACGGGAGCACTGAAGCTTTCTTT
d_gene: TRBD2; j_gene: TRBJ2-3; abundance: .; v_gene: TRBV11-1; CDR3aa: CASSLAASGSMVQYF; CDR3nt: TGTGCCAGCAGCTTAGCGGCCAGCGGGAGCATGGTGCAGTATTTT
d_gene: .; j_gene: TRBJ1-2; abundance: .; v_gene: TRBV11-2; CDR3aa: CASSSGPEGGYTF; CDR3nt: TGTGCCAGCAGCTCCGGACCCGAGGGGGGCTACACCTTC
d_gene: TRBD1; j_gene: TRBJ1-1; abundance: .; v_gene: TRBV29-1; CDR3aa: CSVDSDRGTEAFF; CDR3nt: TGCAGCGTTGATTCGGACAGGGGCACTGAAGCTTTCTTT
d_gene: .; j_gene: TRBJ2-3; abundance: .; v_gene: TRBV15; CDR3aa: CATSRDKQGTDTQYF; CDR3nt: TGTGCCACCAGCAGAGATAAGCAGGGCACAGATACGCAGTATTTT
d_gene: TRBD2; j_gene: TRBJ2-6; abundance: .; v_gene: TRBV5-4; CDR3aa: CASTSGKRDLGANVLTF; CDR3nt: TGTGCCAGCACCTCTGGGAAGCGGGATCTGGGGGCCAACGTCCTGACTTTC
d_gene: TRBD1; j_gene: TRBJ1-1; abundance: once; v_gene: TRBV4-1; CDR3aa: CASSRGPDRASEAFF; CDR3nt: TGCGCCAGCAGCCGCGGCCCGGACAGGGCCTCTGAAGCTTTCTTT
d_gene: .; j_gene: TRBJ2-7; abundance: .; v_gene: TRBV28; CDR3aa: CASRLTGAYEQYF; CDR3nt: TGTGCCAGCAGACTTACGGGAGCCTACGAGCAGTACTTC
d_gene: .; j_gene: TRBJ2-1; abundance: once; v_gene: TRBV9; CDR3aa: CASSIRLGGGNLSYNEQFF; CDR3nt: TGTGCCAGCAGCATCCGATTGGGAGGAGGAAATCTCTCCTACAATGAGCAGTTCTTC
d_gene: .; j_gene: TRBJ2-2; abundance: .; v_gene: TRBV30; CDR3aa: CAWIDFVRVRTGELFF; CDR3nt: TGTGCCTGGATCGATTTCGTGCGGGTCCGCACCGGGGAGCTGTTTTTT
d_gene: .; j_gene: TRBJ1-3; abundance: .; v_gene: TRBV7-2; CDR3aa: CASSPALGNTIYF; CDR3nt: TGTGCCAGCAGCCCCGCCCTAGGAAACACCATATATTTT
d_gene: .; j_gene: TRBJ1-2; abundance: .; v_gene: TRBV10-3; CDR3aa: CAISDDSLRIGYTF; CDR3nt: TGTGCCATCAGTGACGACAGCCTCCGGATAGGCTACACCTTC
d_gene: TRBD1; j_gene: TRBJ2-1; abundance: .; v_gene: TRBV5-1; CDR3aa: CASSPAAGQGNYNEQFF; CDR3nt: TGCGCCAGCAGCCCAGCGGCGGGACAGGGGAACTACAATGAGCAGTTCTTC